These 18 T cell receptor beta chains originate from one sample sequenced in a study of blood T cell repertoires in COVID-19. Profiled with immunoSEQ multiplex PCR; TCRdb holds only in-frame clones, not every one. The sample yields 300,000 to 450,000 clones, 80% to 90% seen once. Sequences were obtained from peripheral blood. The source of these receptors is a woman aged 25 to 39 with COVID-19, enrolled during active disease.

With respect to this clone: Germline and junction disagree at one end, which may indicate a read error. The chain has TRBV11-2 and TRBJ2-1; D is unresolved. CDR3 length equals 12 residues. The germline V gene encodes CDR1 SGHAT and CDR2 FQNNGV. CDR3 residues: CASSPLTARQVF. Here the CDR3 DNA reads TGTGCCAGCAGTCCCTTGACCGCCAGGCAAGTCTTC.

V gene TRBV27 combines with J gene TRBJ2-3, with 9 positions matching TRBD2. The CDR3 covers 16 residues. With V trimmed by 6 bases and J by 4 bases, 11 bases remained unmatched. Germline CDR1 MNHEY, CDR2 SMNVEV (reference sequence). For the CDR3, the DNA is TGTGCCAGCAGACCTTTTTTAGCGGGGGACCCAGATACGCAGTATTTT. Translation: CASRPFLAGDPDTQYF.

The V and J genes are TRBV4-2 and TRBJ2-7; D not resolved. Germline CDR1 is LGHNA and CDR2 is YNFKEQ. This CDR3 has 14 residues. V lost 1 base and J 3 bases, leaving 10 bases between the germline ends. The CDR3 sequence is CASSQGWANYEQYF. CDR3 nucleotides: TGTGCCAGCAGCCAAGGGTGGGCCAACTACGAGCAGTACTTC.

The chain joins TRBV27 to TRBJ2-3; 9 bases fit TRBD1. CDR1 is MNHEY and CDR2 is SMNVEV in the germline V gene (reference sequence). V shed 6 bases and J 7 bases; nucleotides not matched to a gene: 8. The CDR3 has 14 amino acids. CDR3 nucleotides: TGTGCCAGCAGCCGGGACAGGGTAGCGAATACGCAGTATTTT. It is translated as CASSRDRVANTQYF.

The chain has TRBV5-6 and TRBJ2-7, with D possibly TRBD2 on 5 matching bases. This CDR3 has 14 amino acids. Germline CDR1 reads SGHDT; CDR2 reads YYEEEE. Trimming took 0 bases from V and 2 from J, leaving 9 bases between them. The CDR3 DNA reads TGTGCCAGCAGCTTGGGGACGGGGACCTACGAGCAGTACGTC. Protein: CASSLGTGTYEQYV.

CDR3 nucleotide sequence: TGTGCCAGCAGTTACTTAGGACTAGCGGGGTCCCCTGAGCAGTACGTC. The encoded protein is CASSYLGLAGSPEQYV. The J gene is TRBJ2-7, the V gene TRBV6-2 or TRBV6-3; 12 bases align to TRBD2. The germline V gene encodes CDR1 MNHEY and CDR2 SVGEGT. J lost 7 bases, V lost 1 base, and 8 bases had no gene match. This CDR3 contains 16 residues.

This clone is a singleton in its sample. This chain links TRBV5-8 with TRBJ2-3, with 9 bases that match TRBD1. Trimming took 3 bases from V and 6 from J; bases not matched to a gene: 11. Germline loops: CDR1 SGHTS, CDR2 YDEGEE. The CDR3 is made up of 16 amino acids. CDR3 coding DNA: TGTGCCAGCAGCTCTGGGACAGGGCACATTCTTGATACGCAGTATTTT. Its protein product is CASSSGTGHILDTQYF.

This clone was counted only a few times. J is TRBJ1-5 and V is TRBV4-1; TRBD1 might be the D (5 bases). Germline CDR1 reads MGHRA; CDR2 reads YSYEKL. The CDR3 contains 17 residues. V was trimmed by 3 bases and J by 1 base, leaving 16 bases between them. The DNA for the CDR3 is TGCGCCAGCAGCCAGCTGGACATGGTCCCGAGCAATCAGCCCCAGCATTTT. This codes for CASSQLDMVPSNQPQHF.

The J gene is TRBJ2-2, the V gene TRBV7-6; a possible D gene is TRBD2 (6 bases). Looked up from germline, CDR1 is SGHVS and CDR2 is FNYEAQ. V gave up 6 bases and J gave up 0 bases, with 17 bases separating them. The CDR3 consists of 17 residues. This CDR3 reads CASSSQAGRTNTGELFF. For the CDR3, the DNA is TGTGCCAGCAGTTCACAGGCGGGACGGACGAACACCGGGGAGCTGTTTTTT.

CDR3 sequence reads: CARTLSRWCYNEQFF. The CDR3 nucleotides are TGTGCCAGGACACTTTCCCGTTGGTGTTACAATGAGCAGTTCTTC. The chain combines TRBV6-6 with TRBJ2-1; D ambiguous. The CDR3 has 15 amino acids. CDR1 is MNHNY and CDR2 is SVGAGI in the germline V gene (reference sequence). Deletions cut 9 bases from V and 4 bases from J, with 19 bases between.

The chain has TRBV29-1 and TRBJ2-2, with 10 positions matching TRBD1. The V gene end was trimmed by 7 bases and the J gene end by 6 bases; junction bases not matched to a gene: 11. CDR3 size: 15 residues. Germline CDR1 is SQVTM and CDR2 is ANQGSEA. CDR3 nucleotide sequence: TGCAGCGCTTTGGGGGACAGGGGAAGACCCGGGGAGCTGTTTTTT. This sequence encodes CSALGDRGRPGELFF.

The rearrangement links TRBV10-3 to TRBJ2-1, with 13 nucleotides matching TRBD2. Germline V lookup: CDR1 ENHRY, CDR2 SYGVKD. With 5 bases clipped from V and 7 bases from J, the junction kept 2 bases outside the gene matches. The CDR3 contains 14 residues. This chain's CDR3 is CAISTGLAGNEQFF. The DNA of the CDR3 is TGTGCCATCAGTACGGGACTAGCGGGAAATGAGCAGTTCTTC.

V is TRBV4-3 and J is TRBJ1-2; D is possibly TRBD1 (5 bases). The CDR3 spans 18 residues. Trimming removed 1 base at V and 1 base at J, with 19 bases between. Germline CDR1 reads LGHNA; CDR2 reads YSLEER. The CDR3 spells CASSQGGSRGVYNYGYTF. CDR3 coding DNA: TGCGCCAGCAGCCAAGGAGGCAGTCGGGGGGTATATAACTATGGCTACACCTTC.

V and J are TRBV3-1 (or the pseudogene TRBV3-2) and TRBJ2-1; D might be TRBD2 (6 bases). This CDR3 is built from 15 residues. Germline V lookup: CDR1 LGHDT, CDR2 YNNKEL (reference sequence). Trimming left V 4 bases short and J 1 base short, with 11 bases between. The CDR3 DNA reads TGTGCCAGCAGCCTTTACGGGAGTTCCTACAATGAGCAGTTCTTC. Protein: CASSLYGSSYNEQFF.

V is TRBV9 and J is TRBJ1-5, with D possibly being TRBD1 (6 bases). The V end lost 3 bases, the J end lost 3 bases, and 25 bases lay between the germline ends. Germline CDR1 is SGDLS and CDR2 is YYNGEE. This CDR3 comprises 19 residues. DNA for the CDR3: TGTGCCAGCAGCGCCGACCCGACCCTGGACAGTCCGCTCAATCAGCCCCAGCATTTT. Translated, it gives CASSADPTLDSPLNQPQHF.

This chain links TRBV11-3 with TRBJ1-1, with a possible D match to TRBD1 (6 bases). The CDR3 runs 13 residues. The V end lost 2 bases, the J end lost 4 bases, and 8 bases lay between the germline ends. From germline, CDR1 is SGHNT and CDR2 YENEEA. The CDR3 nucleotides read TGTGCCAGCAGCTTACACAGGGCCACTGAAGCTTTCTTT. It translates to CASSLHRATEAFF.

The rearrangement uses TRBV4-1 and TRBJ1-6, with D perhaps TRBD1 (5 bases). The CDR3 loop spans 21 amino acids. Germline V gene lookup returns CDR1 MGHRA and CDR2 YSYEKL. Trimming left V 0 bases short and J 4 bases short, with 25 bases between. CDR3 coding DNA: TGCGCCAGCAGCCAAGATTTTTTACAAGGGACTCTTCCAGCATATAATTCACCCCTCCACTTT. It is translated as CASSQDFLQGTLPAYNSPLHF.

In DNA, the CDR3 is TGTGCCAGCAGCCTCCAGAATGAGCAGTTCTTC. Translation: CASSLQNEQFF. This chain uses TRBV4-2 with TRBJ2-1; D call uncertain. Per germline, CDR1 LGHNA and CDR2 YNFKEQ. Trimming left V 4 bases short and J 7 bases short, with 5 bases between. This CDR3 has 11 amino acids.